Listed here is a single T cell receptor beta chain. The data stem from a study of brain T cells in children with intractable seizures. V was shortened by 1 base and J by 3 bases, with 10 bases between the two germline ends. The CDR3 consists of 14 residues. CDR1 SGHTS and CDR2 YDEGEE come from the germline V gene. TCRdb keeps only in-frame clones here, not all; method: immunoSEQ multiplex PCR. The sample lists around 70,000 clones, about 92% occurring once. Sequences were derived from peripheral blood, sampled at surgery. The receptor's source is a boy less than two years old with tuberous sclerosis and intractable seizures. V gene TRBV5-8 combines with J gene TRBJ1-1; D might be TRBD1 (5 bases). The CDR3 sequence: CASSLKGMDTEAFF. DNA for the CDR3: TGTGCCAGCAGCTTGAAGGGGATGGACACTGAAGCTTTCTTT.